The sequence of this T cell receptor beta chain was determined in a study of blood T cells in healthy people across ages. The CDR3 has 11 residues. V lost 4 bases to trimming and J lost 3 bases, with 4 bases between them. Germline assignment: CDR1 SQVTM and CDR2 ANQGSEA. It was with a sample-barcoded 5' primer and a J-beta primer mix that a second PCR of roughly 6 to 12 cycles was run. From each sample, at least 2.5 million paired-end reads containing CDR3 were obtained. TCRdb reprocessed the 5' RACE reads with MiXCR, giving one entry per CDR3 protein. This repertoire shows about 1.4 million distinct CDR3 sequences, 55% to 75% found once; its top ten account for 6.5% to 8.5%. Samples had at least 6 million PBMCs isolated from them.

The sequence came from a man aged 18 to 29 in good health. This chain connects TRBV29-1 to TRBJ2-1; D is unresolved. The specimen sequenced was blood. CDR3 protein: CSVVYYNEQFF. The CDR3 coding sequence is TGCAGCGTTGTTTACTACAATGAGCAGTTCTTC.